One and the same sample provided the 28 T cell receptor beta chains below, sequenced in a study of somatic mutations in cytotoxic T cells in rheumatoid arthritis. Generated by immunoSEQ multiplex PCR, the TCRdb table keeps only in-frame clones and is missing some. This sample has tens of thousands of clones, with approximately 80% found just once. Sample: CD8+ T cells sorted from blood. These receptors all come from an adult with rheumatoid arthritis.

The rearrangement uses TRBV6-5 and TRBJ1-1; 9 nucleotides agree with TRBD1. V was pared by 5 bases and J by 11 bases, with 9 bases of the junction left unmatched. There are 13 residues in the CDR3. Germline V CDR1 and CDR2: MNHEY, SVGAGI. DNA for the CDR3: TGTGCCAGCAGTGTGGGACAGGGAGTAGCGGCTTTCTTT. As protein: CASSVGQGVAAFF.

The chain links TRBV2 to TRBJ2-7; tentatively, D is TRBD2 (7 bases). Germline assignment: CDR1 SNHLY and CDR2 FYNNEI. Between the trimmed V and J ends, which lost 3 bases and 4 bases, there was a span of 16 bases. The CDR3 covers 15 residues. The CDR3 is CASSDTWGGSYEQYF. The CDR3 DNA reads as TGTGCCAGCAGTGACACGTGGGGGGGCTCGTACGAGCAGTACTTC. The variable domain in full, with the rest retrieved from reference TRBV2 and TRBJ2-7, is EPEVTQTPSHQVTQMGQEVILRCVPISNHLYFYWYRQILGQKVEFLVSFYNNEISEKSEIFDDQFSVERPDGSNFTLKIRSTKLEDSAMYFCASSDTWGGSYEQYFGPGTRLTVT.

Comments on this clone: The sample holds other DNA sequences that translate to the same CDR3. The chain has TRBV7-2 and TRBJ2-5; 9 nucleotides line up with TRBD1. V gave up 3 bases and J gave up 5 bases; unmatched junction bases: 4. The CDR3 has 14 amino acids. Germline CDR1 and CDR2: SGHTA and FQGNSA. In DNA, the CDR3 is TGTGCCAGCAGCTTGACAGGGGGTTGGGAGACCCAGTACTTC. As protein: CASSLTGGWETQYF.

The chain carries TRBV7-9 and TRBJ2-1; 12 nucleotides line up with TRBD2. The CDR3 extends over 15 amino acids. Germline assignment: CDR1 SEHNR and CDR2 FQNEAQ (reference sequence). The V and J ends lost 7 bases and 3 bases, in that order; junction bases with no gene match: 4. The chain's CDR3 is CASILAGGLYNEQFF. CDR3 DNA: TGTGCCAGCATCCTAGCGGGGGGGCTCTACAATGAGCAGTTCTTC.

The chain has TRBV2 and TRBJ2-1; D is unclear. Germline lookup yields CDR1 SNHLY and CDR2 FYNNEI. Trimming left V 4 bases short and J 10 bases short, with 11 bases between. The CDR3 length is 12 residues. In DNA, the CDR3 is TGTGCCAGCAGTGGAACCAGGCGGGAGCAGTTCTTC. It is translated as CASSGTRREQFF.

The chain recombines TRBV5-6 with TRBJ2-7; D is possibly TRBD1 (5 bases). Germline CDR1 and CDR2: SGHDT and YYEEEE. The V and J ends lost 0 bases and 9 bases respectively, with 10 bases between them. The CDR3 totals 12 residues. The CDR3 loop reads CASSLEGIPQYF. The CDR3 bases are TGTGCCAGCAGCTTGGAGGGGATTCCGCAGTACTTC.

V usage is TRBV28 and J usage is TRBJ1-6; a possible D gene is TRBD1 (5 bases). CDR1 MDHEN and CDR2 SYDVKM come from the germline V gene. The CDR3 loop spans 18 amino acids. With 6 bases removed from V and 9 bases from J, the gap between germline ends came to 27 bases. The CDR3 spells CASRPPAGTVLRGSPLHF. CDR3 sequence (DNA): TGTGCCAGCAGACCCCCGGCCGGGACCGTGCTTCGTGGTTCACCCCTCCACTTT.

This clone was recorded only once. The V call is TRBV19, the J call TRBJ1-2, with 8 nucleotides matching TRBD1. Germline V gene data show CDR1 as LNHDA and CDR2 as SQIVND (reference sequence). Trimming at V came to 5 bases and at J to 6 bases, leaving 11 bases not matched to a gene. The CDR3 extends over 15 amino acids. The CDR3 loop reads CASSWNVGTGHGYTF. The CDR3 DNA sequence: TGTGCCAGTAGTTGGAATGTGGGGACAGGTCATGGCTACACCTTC.

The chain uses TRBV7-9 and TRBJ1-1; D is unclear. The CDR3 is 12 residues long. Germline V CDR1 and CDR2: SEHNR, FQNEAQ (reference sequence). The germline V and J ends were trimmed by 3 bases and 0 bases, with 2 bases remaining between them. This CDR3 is CASSFVNTEAFF. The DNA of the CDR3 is TGTGCCAGCAGCTTTGTGAACACTGAAGCTTTCTTT.

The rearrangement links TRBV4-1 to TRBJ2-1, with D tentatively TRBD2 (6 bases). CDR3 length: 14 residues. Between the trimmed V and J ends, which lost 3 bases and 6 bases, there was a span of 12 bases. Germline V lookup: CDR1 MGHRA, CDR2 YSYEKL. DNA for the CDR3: TGCGCCAGCAGCCAGGAGGGACTCTTCAATGAGCAGTTCTTC. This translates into CASSQEGLFNEQFF.

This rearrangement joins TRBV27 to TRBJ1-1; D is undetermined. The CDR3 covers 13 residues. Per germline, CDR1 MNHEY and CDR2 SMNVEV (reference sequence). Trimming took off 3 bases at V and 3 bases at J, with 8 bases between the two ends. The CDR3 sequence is CASSFNQHTEAFF. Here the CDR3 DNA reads TGTGCCAGCAGTTTCAACCAGCACACTGAAGCTTTCTTT.

Here the CDR3 DNA reads TGTGCCAGCAGTTTCGGGACAGGGGCTACAGATACGCAGTATTTT. Translation gives CASSFGTGATDTQYF. This chain uses TRBV6-5 with TRBJ2-3; 10 bases are shared with TRBD1. The CDR3 extends over 15 amino acids. The ends lost 4 bases at V and 3 bases at J; junction bases unmatched: 4. Per the germline V gene, CDR1 is MNHEY and CDR2 is SVGAGI.

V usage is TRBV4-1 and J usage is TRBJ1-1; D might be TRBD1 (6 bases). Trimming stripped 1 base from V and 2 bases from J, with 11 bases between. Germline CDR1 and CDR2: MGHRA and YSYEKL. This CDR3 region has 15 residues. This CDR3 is CASSQATQGNTEAFF. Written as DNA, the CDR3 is TGCGCCAGCAGCCAAGCCACACAGGGAAACACTGAAGCTTTCTTT.

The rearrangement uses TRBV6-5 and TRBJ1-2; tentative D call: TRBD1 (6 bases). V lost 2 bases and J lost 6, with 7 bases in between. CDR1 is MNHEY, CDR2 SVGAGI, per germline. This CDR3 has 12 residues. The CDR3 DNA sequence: TGTGCCAGCAGTTACGGGGGCCATGGCTACACCTTC. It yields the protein CASSYGGHGYTF.

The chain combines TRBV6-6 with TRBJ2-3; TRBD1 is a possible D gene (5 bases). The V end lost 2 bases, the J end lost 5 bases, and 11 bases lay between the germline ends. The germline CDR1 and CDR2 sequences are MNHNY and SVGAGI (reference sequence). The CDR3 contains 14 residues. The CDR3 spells CASSYQSTVDTQYF. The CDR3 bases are TGTGCCAGCAGTTACCAGTCGACAGTAGATACGCAGTATTTT.

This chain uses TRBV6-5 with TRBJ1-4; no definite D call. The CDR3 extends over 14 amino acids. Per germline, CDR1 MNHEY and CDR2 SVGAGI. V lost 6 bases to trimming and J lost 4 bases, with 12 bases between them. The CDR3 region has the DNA TGTGCCAGCAGACCCGGGAGAATTAATGAAAAACTGTTTTTT. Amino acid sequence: CASRPGRINEKLFF.

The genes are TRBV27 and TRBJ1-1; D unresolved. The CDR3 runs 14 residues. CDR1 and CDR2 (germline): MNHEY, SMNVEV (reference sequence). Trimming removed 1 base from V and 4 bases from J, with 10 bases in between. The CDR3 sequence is CASSLFPGPTEAFF. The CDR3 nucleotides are TGTGCCAGCAGTTTATTTCCCGGGCCCACTGAAGCTTTCTTT.

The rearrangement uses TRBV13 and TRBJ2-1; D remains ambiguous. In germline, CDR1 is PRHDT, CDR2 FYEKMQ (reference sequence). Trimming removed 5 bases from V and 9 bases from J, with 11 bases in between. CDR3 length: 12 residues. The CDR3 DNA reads TGTGCCAGCAGCACTGGCCCCACTGAGCAGTTCTTC. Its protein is CASSTGPTEQFF.

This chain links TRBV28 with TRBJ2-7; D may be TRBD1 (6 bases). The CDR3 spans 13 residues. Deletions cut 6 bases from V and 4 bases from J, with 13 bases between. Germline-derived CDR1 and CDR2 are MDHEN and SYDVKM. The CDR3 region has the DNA TGTGCCAGCAGGCAACAGGGCTCTTACGAGCAGTACGTC. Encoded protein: CASRQQGSYEQYV.

For the CDR3, the DNA is TGTGCCAGCACCTCTCTAGGGGCCGCTCAGACCCAGTACTTC. Translating it yields CASTSLGAAQTQYF. The chain couples TRBV27 to TRBJ2-5; possibly TRBD1 for D (5 bases). V gave up 7 bases and J gave up 6 bases, with 18 bases separating them. This CDR3 is 14 amino acids long. Germline CDR1 is MNHEY and CDR2 is SMNVEV (reference sequence).

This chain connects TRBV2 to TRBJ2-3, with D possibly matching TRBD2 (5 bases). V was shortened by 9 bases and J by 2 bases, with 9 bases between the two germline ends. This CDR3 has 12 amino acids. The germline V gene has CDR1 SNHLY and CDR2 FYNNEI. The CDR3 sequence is CARAENTDTQYF. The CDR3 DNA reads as TGTGCCAGAGCGGAGAACACAGATACGCAGTATTTT.

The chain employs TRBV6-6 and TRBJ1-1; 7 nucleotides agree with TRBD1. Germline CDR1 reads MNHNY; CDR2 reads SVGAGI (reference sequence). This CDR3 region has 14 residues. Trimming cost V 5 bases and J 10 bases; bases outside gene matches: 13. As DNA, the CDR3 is TGTGCCAGCAGTCAGGGGGGGACTCCGCTTGGAGCTTTCTTT. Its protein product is CASSQGGTPLGAFF.

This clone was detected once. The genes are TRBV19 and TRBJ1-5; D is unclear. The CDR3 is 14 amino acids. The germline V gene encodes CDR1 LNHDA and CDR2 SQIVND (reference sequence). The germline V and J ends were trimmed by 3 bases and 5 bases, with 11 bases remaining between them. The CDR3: CASSIVASYQPQHF. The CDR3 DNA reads TGTGCCAGTAGTATTGTAGCAAGCTATCAGCCCCAGCATTTT.

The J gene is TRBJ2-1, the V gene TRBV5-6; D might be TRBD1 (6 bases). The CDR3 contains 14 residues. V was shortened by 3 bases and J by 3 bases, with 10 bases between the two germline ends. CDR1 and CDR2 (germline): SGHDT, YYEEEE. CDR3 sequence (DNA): TGTGCCAGCAGCTCAGGGGTGGGCTACAATGAGCAGTTCTTC. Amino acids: CASSSGVGYNEQFF.

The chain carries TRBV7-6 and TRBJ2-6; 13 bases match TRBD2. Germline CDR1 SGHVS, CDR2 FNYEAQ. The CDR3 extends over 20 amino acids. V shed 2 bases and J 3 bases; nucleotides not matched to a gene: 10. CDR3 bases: TGTGCCAGCAGCTTAACAGGGGGACTAGCGGGGTCGGATGGGGCCAACGTCCTGACTTTC. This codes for CASSLTGGLAGSDGANVLTF. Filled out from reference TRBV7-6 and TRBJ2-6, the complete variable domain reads GAGVSQSPRYKVTKRGQDVALRCDPISGHVSLYWYRQALGQGPEFLTYFNYEAQQDKSGLPNDRFSAERPEGSISTLTIQRTEQRDSAMYRCASSLTGGLAGSDGANVLTFGAGSRLTVL.

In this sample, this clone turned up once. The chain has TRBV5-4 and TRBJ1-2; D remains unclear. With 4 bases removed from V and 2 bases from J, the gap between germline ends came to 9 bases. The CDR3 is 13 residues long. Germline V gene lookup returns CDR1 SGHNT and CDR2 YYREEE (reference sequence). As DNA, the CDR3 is TGTGCCAGCAGCCAGACACTCAACTATGGCTACACCTTC. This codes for CASSQTLNYGYTF.

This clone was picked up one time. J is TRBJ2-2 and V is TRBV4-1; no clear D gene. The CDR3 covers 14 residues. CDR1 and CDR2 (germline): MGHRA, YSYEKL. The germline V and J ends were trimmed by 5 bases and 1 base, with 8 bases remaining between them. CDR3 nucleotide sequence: TGCGCCAGCAGCGCAGCCCTGAACACCGGGGAGCTGTTTTTT. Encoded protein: CASSAALNTGELFF.

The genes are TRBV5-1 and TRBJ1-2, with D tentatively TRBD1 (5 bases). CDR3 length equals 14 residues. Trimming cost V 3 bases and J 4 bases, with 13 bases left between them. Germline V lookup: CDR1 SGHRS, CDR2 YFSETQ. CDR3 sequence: CASSSTGTFYGYTF. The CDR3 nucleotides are TGCGCCAGCAGCTCTACCGGGACCTTCTATGGCTACACCTTC.